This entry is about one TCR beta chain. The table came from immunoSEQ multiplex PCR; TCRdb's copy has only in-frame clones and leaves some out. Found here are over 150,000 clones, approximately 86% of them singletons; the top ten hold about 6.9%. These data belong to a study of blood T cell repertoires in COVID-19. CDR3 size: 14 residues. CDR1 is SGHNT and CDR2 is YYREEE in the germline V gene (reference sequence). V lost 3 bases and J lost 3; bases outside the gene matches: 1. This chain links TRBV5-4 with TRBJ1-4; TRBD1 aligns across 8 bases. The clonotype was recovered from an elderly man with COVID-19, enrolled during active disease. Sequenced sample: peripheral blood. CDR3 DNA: TGTGCCAGCAGCTCAGGGGGCCCTAATGAAAAACTGTTTTTT. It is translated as CASSSGGPNEKLFF.